A single sample is the source of the 7 T cell receptor beta chains below, sequenced in a study of shared clonotypes between healthy human individuals. The table came from immunoSEQ multiplex PCR; TCRdb's copy has only in-frame clones and leaves some out. The data contain about 960,000 clones, approximately 80% of them seen just once; the ten biggest clones take up around 1.5%. Material: memory CD4+ T cells sorted from blood. This sample's subset: CD45RA-negative fraction. These receptors all come from a man between 18 and 35 years old in good health.

This clone is a singleton in its sample. V gene TRBV30 combines with J gene TRBJ1-3; 7 bases align to TRBD1. Germline CDR1 reads GTSNPN; CDR2 reads SVGIG (reference sequence). V shed 3 bases and J 2 bases; nucleotides not matched to a gene: 7. The CDR3 covers 15 residues. The DNA for the CDR3 is TGTGCCTGGAGCCCCACAGGGGCGGCTGGAAACACCATATATTTT. Encoded protein: CAWSPTGAAGNTIYF. Together with reference TRBV30 and TRBJ1-3, the CDR3 gives the full variable domain: SQTIHQWPATLVQPVGSPLSLECTVEGTSNPNLYWYRQAAGRGLQLLFYSVGIGQISSEVPQNLSASRPQDRQFILSSKKLLLSDSGFYLCAWSPTGAAGNTIYFGEGSWLTVV.

V usage is TRBV25-1 and J usage is TRBJ2-1; D is ambiguous. Germline V gene data show CDR1 as MGHDK and CDR2 as SYGVNS. Trimming removed 3 bases from V and 5 bases from J, with 17 bases in between. There are 16 residues in the CDR3. CDR3 coding DNA: TGTGCCAGCAGTGACATCAGTCTAAGGACCAACAATGAGCAGTTCTTC. Its translation: CASSDISLRTNNEQFF.

The chain carries TRBV28 and TRBJ2-1; TRBD1 aligns across 11 bases. The CDR3 has 16 amino acids. The junction had 9 bases not matched to a gene; V was cut back by 8 bases and J by 3 bases. Germline-derived CDR1 and CDR2 are MDHEN and SYDVKM. The CDR3 DNA sequence: TGTGCCAGCCTCGAGCGTGGGACAGGGGGCTACAATGAGCAGTTCTTC. It is translated as CASLERGTGGYNEQFF.

Comments on this clone: Other DNA sequences in this specimen translate into the identical CDR3. The V call is TRBV7-9, the J call TRBJ1-6, with 7 bases lining up with TRBD1. Looked up from germline, CDR1 is SEHNR and CDR2 is FQNEAQ (reference sequence). V lost 3 bases to trimming and J lost 7 bases; unmatched junction nucleotides: 6. CDR3 length: 15 residues. The CDR3 region has the DNA TGTGCCAGCAGCTTGGGGCAGGGGGAAAATTCACCCCTCCACTTT. Protein: CASSLGQGENSPLHF.

The chain has TRBV2 and TRBJ2-5, with D perhaps TRBD1 (6 bases). Germline values: CDR1 SNHLY, CDR2 FYNNEI. The CDR3 has 16 residues. V was cut by 6 bases and J by 1 base, with 18 bases left in between. The CDR3 sequence: CASSKDSGLTQETQYF. The CDR3 DNA reads TGTGCCAGCAGCAAGGACAGTGGCCTTACCCAAGAGACCCAGTACTTC.

The chain employs TRBV27 and TRBJ2-7; TRBD2 agrees at 14 bases. Germline V gene sequence: CDR1 MNHEY, CDR2 SMNVEV (reference sequence). Trimming removed 3 bases from V and 6 bases from J; junction bases left unmatched: 7. The CDR3 has 16 residues. The CDR3 spells CASSLWGLAGAFEQYF. The CDR3 nucleotides read TGTGCCAGCAGTTTGTGGGGACTAGCGGGAGCCTTCGAGCAGTACTTC.

The count of this clone is one. The CDR3 reads CASSIKLAGAEQYF. For the CDR3, the DNA is TGTGCCAGTAGTATAAAACTAGCGGGAGCCGAGCAGTACTTC. The chain has TRBV19 and TRBJ2-7; 11 bases fit TRBD2. The CDR3 is 14 amino acids. CDR1 is LNHDA and CDR2 is SQIVND in the germline V gene (reference sequence). The J segment lost 6 bases and the V segment lost 2 bases, leaving 3 bases of the junction unmatched. The full variable domain, rest sourced from reference TRBV19 and TRBJ2-7, is DGGITQSPKYLFRKEGQNVTLSCEQNLNHDAMYWYRQDPGQGLRLIYYSQIVNDFQKGDIAEGYSVSREKKESFPLTVTSAQKNPTAFYLCASSIKLAGAEQYFGPGTRLTVT.